A selection of T cell receptor beta chains follows, all from one sample in a study of T cell responses to AZD1222 COVID-19 vaccine. Here immunoSEQ multiplex PCR was the method, and the copy in TCRdb shows in-frame clones only, minus some. The sample contains about 42,000 clones, approximately 88% of which appear only once. The sequencing here drew on peripheral blood, taken 28 days after the second AZD1222 dose. The receptor source for this set is an adult who received the AZD1222 COVID-19 vaccine. CDR3s include the opening cysteine and the closing phenylalanine or tryptophan. Fields, in order: CDR3 length, clone size, J gene, D gene, V gene, CDR3 DNA, CDR3 protein. D genes are given only for firm matches. Not all rows give a size; the values are once, few, many and, for expanded clones, a class.

16,.,TRBJ2-7,TRBD1,TRBV27,TGTGCCAGCAGTCCGACTCCGGGACAGCTGATCTACGAGCAGTACTTC,CASSPTPGQLIYEQYF
12,.,TRBJ2-5,.,TRBV28,TGTGCCAGCAGGGGGGTATGGGAGACCCAGTACTTC,CASRGVWETQYF
17,.,TRBJ2-5,TRBD2,TRBV2,TGTGCCCGATCTCTAAGTACTAGCGGAGGGAGACAAGAGACCCAGTACTTC,CARSLSTSGGRQETQYF
16,.,TRBJ2-3,.,TRBV14,TGTGCCAGCAGCCAAGGAGGCGGACTTTACACAGATACGCAGTATTTT,CASSQGGGLYTDTQYF
16,.,TRBJ2-3,.,TRBV5-6,TGTGCCAGCAGCCTAAGGGGGGGACAGCGCACAGATACGCAGTATTTT,CASSLRGGQRTDTQYF
16,.,TRBJ1-6,TRBD1,TRBV3-1/TRBV3-2,TGTGCCAGCAGCCTTCGGACAGGCGGAAATAATTCACCCCTCCACTTT,CASSLRTGGNNSPLHF
14,.,TRBJ1-5,TRBD1,TRBV9,TGTGCCAGCAGCGTGGAGGGGGCGGATCAGCCCCAGCATTTT,CASSVEGADQPQHF
15,once,TRBJ1-2,.,TRBV6-5,TGTGCCAGCAGTTTTACGGAAGGGGACCACTATGGCTACACCTTC,CASSFTEGDHYGYTF
19,once,TRBJ2-5,TRBD2,TRBV7-7,TGTGCCAGCAGCGCCGGGACTAGCGGGGGGACCTTACTACAAGAGACCCAGTACTTC,CASSAGTSGGTLLQETQYF
12,.,TRBJ2-7,.,TRBV3-1/TRBV3-2,TGTGCCAGCAGTCGCGACAGCTACGAGCAGTACTTC,CASSRDSYEQYF
14,.,TRBJ2-7,TRBD1,TRBV27,TGTGCCAGCAGTTTATTCGCAGGGGGCTACGAGCAGTACTTC,CASSLFAGGYEQYF
14,.,TRBJ1-1,TRBD1,TRBV7-9,TGTGCCAGCAGCGCGGACAGGGGGCGAACTGAAGCTTTCTTT,CASSADRGRTEAFF
14,.,TRBJ2-6,.,TRBV7-9,TGTGCCAGCAGTACCCCCGAGCCTCCCAACGTCCTGACTTTC,CASSTPEPPNVLTF
13,.,TRBJ1-5,.,TRBV18,TGTGCCAGCTCACCAGGGGTGAATCAGCCCCAGCATTTT,CASSPGVNQPQHF
16,.,TRBJ2-6,.,TRBV4-3,TGCGCCAGCAGCCAAGTTGGAGGGACTGGGGCCAACGTCCTGACTTTC,CASSQVGGTGANVLTF
13,few,TRBJ2-5,.,TRBV7-7,TGTGCTAGCAGCTTACGGACACAAGAGACCCAGTACTTC,CASSLRTQETQYF
14,.,TRBJ1-5,.,TRBV9,TGTGCCAGCAGCGTGGGCAACCGGGACCAGCCCCAGCATTTT,CASSVGNRDQPQHF
14,.,TRBJ2-5,.,TRBV10-3,TGTGCCACAACCGTGGGAGCCACTCAAGAGACCCAGTACTTC,CATTVGATQETQYF
17,.,TRBJ1-6,.,TRBV28,TGTGCCAGCAGTGGGGACGGGACAAGCTCCTATAATTCACCCCTCCACTTT,CASSGDGTSSYNSPLHF
15,.,TRBJ1-2,.,TRBV5-6,TGTGCCAGCAGTTCGCGGACGGGACTTCCCTATGGCTACACCTTC,CASSSRTGLPYGYTF
14,.,TRBJ1-2,.,TRBV25-1,TGTGCCAGCAGTGACAGGGTAACTAACTATGGCTACACCTTC,CASSDRVTNYGYTF
14,.,TRBJ1-6,.,TRBV6-2/TRBV6-3,TGTGCCAGCAGTCCGGGACACCTAACACCACCCCTCCACTTT,CASSPGHLTPPLHF
11,.,TRBJ2-5,.,TRBV29-1,TGCAGCGCCGGGGCAAAAGAGACCCAGTACTTC,CSAGAKETQYF
14,.,TRBJ1-1,.,TRBV6-5,TGTGCCAGCACCGTACAGGGATCGAACACTGAAGCTTTCTTT,CASTVQGSNTEAFF
13,.,TRBJ2-2,.,TRBV6-4,TGTGCCAGACCCGGTTTGTCCACCGGGGAGCTGTTTTTT,CARPGLSTGELFF
15,few,TRBJ1-6,.,TRBV2,TGTGCCACAAGGGGCAGGGAGTCCTATAATTCACCCCTCCACTTT,CATRGRESYNSPLHF
13,few,TRBJ1-6,.,TRBV6-4,TGTGCCAGCAGCCCAGATTGGAATTCACCCCTCCACTTT,CASSPDWNSPLHF
15,.,TRBJ2-2,.,TRBV6-2/TRBV6-3,TGTGCCAGCCGCCTACAGAGCCCGAACACCGGGGAGCTGTTTTTT,CASRLQSPNTGELFF
11,.,TRBJ1-2,.,TRBV25-1,TGTGCCAGCAGTGATGGGTATGGCTACACCTTC,CASSDGYGYTF
14,.,TRBJ1-5,.,TRBV6-5,TGTGCCAGCAGTTTTACAGCGATCAATCAGCCCCAGCATTTT,CASSFTAINQPQHF
13,few,TRBJ2-5,.,TRBV5-4,TGTGCCAGCAGCTTTAGTCAGCGGGAGACCCAGTACTTC,CASSFSQRETQYF
14,.,TRBJ1-5,.,TRBV9,TGTGCCAGCAGCGTAGGGTGGGGTAATCAGCCCCAGCATTTT,CASSVGWGNQPQHF
14,.,TRBJ2-7,.,TRBV29-1,TGCAGCGTTGAGGGCGCCCCGACTTCCTACGAGCAGTACTTC,CSVEGAPTSYEQYF
16,.,TRBJ1-5,.,TRBV7-6,TGTGCCAGCAGCGAGGCGGTAGGGGACACCAATCAGCCCCAGCATTTT,CASSEAVGDTNQPQHF
17,once,TRBJ2-1,.,TRBV6-2/TRBV6-3,TGTGCCAGCAGTTACCCCATGAGGCAGGGGCCCTACAATGAGCAGTTCTTC,CASSYPMRQGPYNEQFF
15,.,TRBJ1-1,.,TRBV18,TGTGCCAGCTCACCAACTGCAGCAGGGTCCACTGAAGCTTTCTTT,CASSPTAAGSTEAFF
15,.,TRBJ2-3,TRBD2,TRBV28,TGTGCCAGCACCTCTGGCGGGGGGGCGACAGATACGCAGTATTTT,CASTSGGGATDTQYF
13,.,TRBJ2-7,.,TRBV27,TGTGCCAGCAGGAAAGACATGGCCTACGAGCAGTACTTC,CASRKDMAYEQYF
18,.,TRBJ2-3,TRBD2,TRBV7-3,TGTGCCAGCAGCCTAGTACCCTCGACTAGCGGGGGGACAGATACGCAGTATTTT,CASSLVPSTSGGTDTQYF
14,.,TRBJ1-2,TRBD1,TRBV3-1/TRBV3-2,TGTGCCAGCAGCCACCAGGGGGGCCACTATGGCTACACCTTC,CASSHQGGHYGYTF
16,.,TRBJ2-7,TRBD1,TRBV28,TGTGCCAGCAGTTTACCTGGACAGGTCCACGCCTACGAGCAGTACTTC,CASSLPGQVHAYEQYF
18,.,TRBJ2-7,.,TRBV21-1,TGTGCCAGCAGCACTTTAAGTCCTAGCGGGATAAATGACTACGAGCAGTACTTC,CASSTLSPSGINDYEQYF
13,.,TRBJ2-7,TRBD1,TRBV15,TGTGCCACCAGCAGAGACAGGGGGCGCGAGCAGTACTTC,CATSRDRGREQYF
15,once,TRBJ2-7,TRBD1,TRBV19,TGTGCCAGTAGTACCGGGACAGGGGGCTTCTACGAGCAGTACTTC,CASSTGTGGFYEQYF
14,.,TRBJ1-5,.,TRBV6-5,TGTGCCAGCAGTTACTCGAAGGGGTCTCTGATCCAGCATTTT,CASSYSKGSLIQHF
13,.,TRBJ2-3,.,TRBV4-3,TGCGCCAGCAGCCAGACTCGCACAGATACGCAGTATTTT,CASSQTRTDTQYF
17,.,TRBJ2-6,.,TRBV7-9,TGTGCCAGCAGCTTAGGGACGGGGATCTCTGGGGCCAACGTCCTGACTTTC,CASSLGTGISGANVLTF
13,.,TRBJ2-7,.,TRBV12-3/TRBV12-4,TGTGCCAGCAGTTTAGGGGGCTCTAACGAGCAGTACTTC,CASSLGGSNEQYF
17,.,TRBJ2-7,TRBD2,TRBV28,TGTGCCAGCAGCCCCCCTCCTCTAGCGGGAGGGCCCGACGAGCAGTACTTC,CASSPPPLAGGPDEQYF
13,.,TRBJ2-7,.,TRBV10-3,TGTGCCATCAGTGAGTCGGGGCCCTACGAGCAGTACTTC,CAISESGPYEQYF
14,.,TRBJ1-2,.,TRBV18,TGTGCCAGCTCCGGGACATTAGCTAACTATGGCTACACCTTC,CASSGTLANYGYTF
15,.,TRBJ1-5,TRBD1,TRBV5-4,TGTGCCAGCAGCTTGGGAGGACAGGGAAATCAGCCCCAGCATTTT,CASSLGGQGNQPQHF
17,.,TRBJ1-2,.,TRBV9,TGTGCCAGCAGCGACCCTACAGGTGCCCGAGCTAACTATGGCTACACCTTC,CASSDPTGARANYGYTF
15,.,TRBJ2-6,.,TRBV15,TGTGCCACCAGCCTTGACATCTCTGGGGCCAACGTCCTGACTTTC,CATSLDISGANVLTF
17,.,TRBJ2-6,.,TRBV12-5,TGTGCTAGTGGTTTATCGCTCGCCAGCTCTGGGGCCAACGTCCTGACTTTC,CASGLSLASSGANVLTF
15,.,TRBJ1-6,.,TRBV3-1/TRBV3-2,TGTGCCAGCAGCCAAGTCCCGGGACGAGTTTCACCCCTCCACTTT,CASSQVPGRVSPLHF